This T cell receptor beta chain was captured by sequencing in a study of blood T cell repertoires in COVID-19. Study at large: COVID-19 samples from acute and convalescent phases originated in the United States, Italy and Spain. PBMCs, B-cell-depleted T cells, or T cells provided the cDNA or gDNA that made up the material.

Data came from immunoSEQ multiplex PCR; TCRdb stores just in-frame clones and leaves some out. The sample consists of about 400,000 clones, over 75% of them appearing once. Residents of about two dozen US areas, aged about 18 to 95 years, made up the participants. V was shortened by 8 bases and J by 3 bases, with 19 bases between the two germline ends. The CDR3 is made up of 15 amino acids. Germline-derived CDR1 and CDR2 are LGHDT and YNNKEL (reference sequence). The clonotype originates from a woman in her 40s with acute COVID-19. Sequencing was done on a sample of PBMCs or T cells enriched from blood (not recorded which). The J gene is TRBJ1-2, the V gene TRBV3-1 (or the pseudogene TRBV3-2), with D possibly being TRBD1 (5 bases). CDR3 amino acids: CASRPAGGLHYGYTF. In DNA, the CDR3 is TGTGCCAGCCGTCCCGCTGGGGGACTACACTATGGCTACACCTTC.